This TCR beta chain was recorded in a study of cytomegalovirus exposure and HLA in healthy donors (dated by TCRdb to 2016 to 2017). Turning to the overall study: An earlier analysis of some 600 of the donors reported under 300 Gb of sequence data and 95 million to 140 million unique TCR beta sequences obtained from about 179 million T cells. Approximately 300 gigabases of sequencing data and roughly 81 million unique TCR sequences made up an early release that covered several hundred HLA-typed donors. The genetic ancestry cluster associated with self-reported Caucasian donors included roughly four fifths of the approximately 410 genotyped donors. The study aimed to test whether cataloging public T cell receptors could reveal signatures of past pathogen exposure. Using immunosequencing, the study profiled T cell repertoires from 550 to 750 subjects and related those repertoires to cytomegalovirus serostatus. Along with the roughly 700-subject first cohort, a separate validation cohort of about 110 different subjects was used. To predict cytomegalovirus infection status, the study combined high-throughput TCR immunosequencing, statistical association of individual TCRs with disease status, and machine learning. A later analysis re-analyzed previously published TCR beta repertoires from approximately 670 donors and added high-resolution HLA genotyping to study TCR occurrence patterns. Rather than drawing on any new phenotypic data, the later analysis identified candidate immune exposures from TCR beta sequences and the way those sequences occurred across donors. An earlier analysis of 587 of the donors used high-throughput TCR beta sequencing to judge whether each TCR beta V gene segment behaved as functional or pseudogenic. Donor age, sex, ethnicity and CMV serostatus were collected together with the repertoire data. A later genetic analysis took genome-wide SNP genotypes for about 55% of the 666 donors and used that subset as a discovery cohort. All discovery cohort repertoires had been generated on a single sequencing platform. Both class I and class II loci were covered by HLA typing, at four-digit resolution. Typing coverage differed by locus: A, B, C, DRB1 and DQB1 were typed in about 620-630 donors, DQA1 in around 500, DPA1 in some 610, and DPB1 in roughly 450. Because of strong linkage in the cohort, five DR-DQ haplotypes were treated as single units for association and clustering. Across approximately 420 genotyped donors of the cohort, an average of about 200,000 unique TCR beta nucleotide sequences per donor were sequenced, and around 19% of those sequences were non-productive. General conclusions and limits of the study: An earlier analysis of several hundred of the donors showed that most TCR beta V segments appeared in productive rearrangements either about 90% or about 30% of the time, which broadly matched IMGT annotations. A further reported finding was that TCR beta sequences accurately predicted the HLA-A and HLA-B alleles for most subjects in the first cohort. In a later analysis, several top co-occurrence clusters were reported to appear linked to parvovirus B19, influenza, CMV and Epstein-Barr virus. Correlated functional status among segregating V segments might be attributable to linkage disequilibrium, but an unknown experimental factor could not be ruled out. In this cohort, only TCR beta chains were sequenced, and detectable features were limited by the absence of alpha or paired-chain data. Cytomegalovirus status was reported to be diagnosed by the classifier with high specificity and sensitivity in both the original and validation cohorts. Because HLA typing was missing for some donors at each locus, association tests included only the typed subset. At a false discovery rate of 0.05, a later analysis linked under 20,000 TCR beta sequences to specific HLA alleles. In vitro tests confirmed that a few of the cytomegalovirus-associated TCR beta chains recognize cytomegalovirus antigens. The 87-base-pair reads could not distinguish some IMGT-functional V segments, including TRBV6-2 and TRBV6-3, so those segments were excluded. In a later analysis, HLA-associated TCR beta chains showed more clonal expansion and lower generation probabilities than non-associated chains that were equally common. Strong co-occurrence of HLA alleles, especially DR and DQ, made assigning TCR associations to individual alleles difficult. Immune exposure information for the cohort was limited to CMV serostatus. Some 16 rarely observed V segments, including chromosome 9 orphons, were excluded from the earlier analysis of some 590 of the donors because counts were too low. V-gene and J-gene trimming of TCR beta chains was associated with a missense DCLRE1C variant in a later genetic analysis, and the association was replicated in an independent cohort. In a later analysis, most CMV-associated TCR beta chains were found to appear HLA-restricted, with HLA associations seemingly driven largely by CMV exposure. While some public TCRs were present in many individuals, most TCR sequences turned up only very rarely across donors. The authors suggested that the approach could potentially be generalized to other disease states and immunological phenotypes. The study gave a list of about 160 TCR beta chains associated with cytomegalovirus. The sequencing pipeline was judged likely to have produced a cluster of highly shared sequence variants as a technical artifact. A later analysis found that TCR association rates varied across HLA loci, with DRB1 alleles showing the most associated TCRs and HLA-C alleles the fewest. Presence/absence analyses assumed roughly uniform sequencing depth across donors, an assumption that may not hold. In a later genetic analysis, fewer N-insertions in productive TCRs were reported among donors in an Asian-associated ancestry cluster than the approximately 670-donor mean.

Notes on this clone: Its antigen has not been determined. Base qualities are missing; no much larger clone stands one base away.

The cohort was made up of approximately 670 healthy bone marrow donors. All cohort members were sampled while nominally healthy, although unrecorded immune exposures were likely present. The donor tested CMV seropositive and was one of the 289 seropositive cohort members. A peripheral blood sample was collected from each donor, and TCR beta sequencing was performed on peripheral blood mononuclear cells. Genomic DNA extraction from the blood cell samples was performed with the Qiagen DNeasy Blood Extraction Kit. The CDR1 and CDR2 encoded by the germline V gene are SGHRS and YFSETQ. The CDR3 numbers 13 residues from cysteine through phenylalanine. Of all the DNA, just the CDR3 is kept, 39 bases in frame from base 1. Relative to germline, V is missing 2 bases and J is missing 5 bases, with 4 bases of the junction outside any gene match. The library relied on the immunoSEQ multiplex PCR assay. For the multiplex PCR, a mixture combining 60 forward primers for TCR Vbeta segments and 13 reverse primers for TCR Jbeta segments was used. A multiplex PCR assay on genomic DNA amplified the CDR3 region of rearranged TCR beta genes. The amplified TCR beta libraries were sequenced on the Illumina HiSeq System as 87-base-pair reads. In the authors' own workflow: Across the 700 or so repertoires, a later analysis counted 75 million to 90 million unique TCR beta chains, around 10 million of which were shared by at least two donors. Raw reads were error-corrected and collapsed into unique sequences with a nearest-neighbor algorithm that merged closely related sequences to remove PCR and sequencing errors. V, D and J gene segments were assigned by aligning CDR3 sequences to IMGT reference sequences. For a sequence to be retained, at least a six-nucleotide match to both a V gene segment and a J gene segment was required. A rearrangement counted as productive if the CDR3 had no stop codons and remained in frame with V and J, and every other rearrangement counted as non-productive. CDR3 was defined by IMGT convention, running from the second conserved V-encoded cysteine to the conserved J-encoded phenylalanine. The earlier analysis of some 540 of the donors excluded any sequence lacking an unambiguous match to a single V gene segment. An earlier analysis of 550 to 650 of the donors classified V segments as functional when productive rearrangements were above 56.7% and as segregating when the standard deviation between donors was above 5%. A statistical classification framework was developed to diagnose cytomegalovirus status using the catalog of TCR beta chain sequences. A later analysis assigned V and J genes by comparing TCR nucleotide sequences with IMGT/GENE-DB human TR gene sequences. Using the TCRdist pipeline, a later analysis assigned CDR3 sequences along with most-parsimonious VDJ recombination scenarios. In a later analysis, each TCR beta chain was defined by its CDR3 amino acid sequence together with its V-gene family, and reads without a unique V-gene family were excluded. A later analysis removed 500 to 600 highly shared, low-generation-probability nucleotide sequences to deal with suspected cross-contamination and a sequencing artifact. In a later analysis, a clonal expansion index was calculated for each public chain from normalized within-repertoire ranks of inferred template counts. A later analysis computed generation probabilities with a VDJ recombination model fitted to out-of-frame rearrangements, and checked the results against IGoR. Hypergeometric tests were used in a later analysis to score TCR-TCR, TCR-HLA and TCR-CMV co-occurrence, with a repertoire-size bias correction applied to the TCR pairs. False discovery rates were estimated in a later analysis by permuting HLA or CMV assignments 20 times. In a later analysis, co-occurring TCRs were grouped with DBSCAN, and TCRdist sequence similarity was added when clustering was performed within HLA-allele-positive subsets. Repertoires with fewer than 30,000 or more than 120,000 public chains, plus five repertoires with anomalous nucleotide sharing, were excluded from co-occurrence clustering. Held by TCRdb, this immuneACCESS table contains in-frame sequences only and omits some clones. Under half of the omission traces to an unresolved V gene where checked; the cause of the rest is unknown. V and J calls and clone size are those listed in that table; D and trimming were worked out from the DNA. This sample is represented by roughly 100,000 clones; about 70% of them were singletons. The ten largest make up about 2.6% of the sample.

Sequencing used PBMCs. In this chain, TRBV5-1 is recombined with TRBJ2-7, with 7 central nucleotides matching TRBD1. This TCR came from a man in his fifties or sixties in good health and CMV-seropositive. The CDR3 reads CASSFPDRDEQYF. The DNA sequence is TGCGCCAGCAGCTTCCCCGACAGGGACGAGCAGTACTTC.